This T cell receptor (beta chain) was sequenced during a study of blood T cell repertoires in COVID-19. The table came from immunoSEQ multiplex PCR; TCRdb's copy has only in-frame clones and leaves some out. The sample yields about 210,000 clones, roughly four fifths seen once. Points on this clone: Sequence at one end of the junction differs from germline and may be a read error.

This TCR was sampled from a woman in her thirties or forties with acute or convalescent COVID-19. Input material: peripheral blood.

CDR3 nucleotide sequence: TGCGCCCGCAGACTCGGGGGGGGGAACACCGGGGAGCTGTTTTTT. It codes for CARRLGGGNTGELFF. V is TRBV10-2 and J is TRBJ2-2, with 8 bases lining up with TRBD2. Germline V gives CDR1 WSHSY, CDR2 SAAADI. This CDR3 is built from 15 residues.